This T cell receptor (beta chain) derives from a study of human T cells and chemical hapten exposure. Per the original methods: From approximately 25,000 to 650,000 TCRs were found per sample, with a median of approximately 100,000. TCRdb reprocessed the RACE reads with MiXCR, giving one entry per CDR3 protein. The V and J calls come from TCRdb's annotation, not from the publication. The sample has roughly 130,000 distinct CDR3 sequences; 11% are singletons. Study-level results: Counts of TCRs expanded at PT1 correlated positively with patch test score.

CDR3 length equals 14 residues. In germline, CDR1 is DFQATT, CDR2 SNEGSKA (reference sequence). V was cut by 3 bases and J by 2 bases, with 14 bases left in between. Time point described: patch test 3, about 24 weeks after DPC sensitization. Noted treatment: therapeutic diphenylcyclopropenone sensitization with weekly scalp DPC. Concerning this clonotype itself: Its antigen is currently unknown.

This chain joins TRBV20-1 and TRBJ2-7; perhaps TRBD1 as D (6 bases). The receptor comes from a woman in her fifties or sixties with alopecia areata. Some clones in this sample may be carry-over from other donors' samples. Sequenced here: whole blood, sampled in connection with sensitization to the hapten diphenylcyclopropenone (DPC). The CDR3 nucleotides read TGCAGTGCTAGTAGGGGGACAAATACCTACGAGCAGTACTTC. Translating it yields CSASRGTNTYEQYF.